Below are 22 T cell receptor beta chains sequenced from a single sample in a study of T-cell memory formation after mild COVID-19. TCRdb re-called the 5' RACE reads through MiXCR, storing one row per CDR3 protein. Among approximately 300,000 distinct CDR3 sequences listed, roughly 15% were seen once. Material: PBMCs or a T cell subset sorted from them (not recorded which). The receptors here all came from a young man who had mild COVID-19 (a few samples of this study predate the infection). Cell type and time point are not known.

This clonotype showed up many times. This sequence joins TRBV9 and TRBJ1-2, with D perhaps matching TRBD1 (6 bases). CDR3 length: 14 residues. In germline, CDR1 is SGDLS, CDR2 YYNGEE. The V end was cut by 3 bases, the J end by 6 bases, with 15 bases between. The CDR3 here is CASSGSTGFDGYTF. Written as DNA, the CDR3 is TGTGCCAGCAGCGGATCCACAGGGTTCGATGGCTACACCTTC.

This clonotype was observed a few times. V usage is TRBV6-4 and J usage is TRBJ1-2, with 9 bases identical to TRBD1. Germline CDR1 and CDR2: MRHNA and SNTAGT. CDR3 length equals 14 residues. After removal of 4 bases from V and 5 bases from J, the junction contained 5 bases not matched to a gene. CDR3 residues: CASSAGTGSYGYTF. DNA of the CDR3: TGTGCCAGCAGTGCCGGGACAGGGTCTTATGGCTACACCTTC.

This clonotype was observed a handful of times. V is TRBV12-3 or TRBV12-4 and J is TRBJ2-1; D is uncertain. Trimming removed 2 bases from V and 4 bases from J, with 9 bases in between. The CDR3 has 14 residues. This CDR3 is CASSLWQGYNEQFF. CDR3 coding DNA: TGTGCCAGCAGTTTATGGCAAGGATACAATGAGCAGTTCTTC.

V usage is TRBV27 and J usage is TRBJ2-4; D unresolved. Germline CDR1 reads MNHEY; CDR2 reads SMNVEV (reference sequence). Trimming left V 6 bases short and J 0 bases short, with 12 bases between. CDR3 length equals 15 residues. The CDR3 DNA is TGTGCCAGCAGCCGTGGGAATCTAGCCAAAAACATTCAGTACTTC. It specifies CASSRGNLAKNIQYF.

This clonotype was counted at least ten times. The CDR3: CSVGGQSTNTGELFF. The CDR3 nucleotides are TGCAGCGTTGGTGGACAGTCGACGAACACCGGGGAGCTGTTTTTT. This chain links TRBV29-1 with TRBJ2-2, with a tentative D call TRBD1 (6 bases). The CDR3 consists of 15 residues. The germline CDR1 and CDR2 sequences are SQVTM and ANQGSEA. The V end lost 4 bases, the J end lost 0 bases, and 12 bases lay between the germline ends.

The CDR3 region is CSATDRRYSNQPQHF. The CDR3 DNA sequence: TGCAGTGCAACGGACAGGCGTTATAGCAATCAGCCCCAGCATTTT. This sequence joins TRBV20-1 and TRBJ1-5, with 7 bases fitting TRBD1. The trim removed 6 bases at V and 0 bases at J, leaving 8 bases unmatched. Germline CDR1 reads DFQATT; CDR2 reads SNEGSKA (reference sequence). The CDR3 contains 15 residues.

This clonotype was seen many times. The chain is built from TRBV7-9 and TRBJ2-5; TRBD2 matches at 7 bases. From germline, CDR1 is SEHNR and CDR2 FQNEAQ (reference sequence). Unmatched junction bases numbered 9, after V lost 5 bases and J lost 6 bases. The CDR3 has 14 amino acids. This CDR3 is CASSPSGTWQTQYF. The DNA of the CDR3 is TGTGCCAGCAGCCCGAGCGGGACTTGGCAGACCCAGTACTTC. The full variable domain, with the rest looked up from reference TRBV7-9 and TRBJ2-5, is DTGVSQNPRHKITKRGQNVTFRCDPISEHNRLYWYRQTLGQGPEFLTYFQNEAQLEKSRLLSDRFSAERPKGSFSTLEIQRTEQGDSAMYLCASSPSGTWQTQYFGPGTRLLVL.

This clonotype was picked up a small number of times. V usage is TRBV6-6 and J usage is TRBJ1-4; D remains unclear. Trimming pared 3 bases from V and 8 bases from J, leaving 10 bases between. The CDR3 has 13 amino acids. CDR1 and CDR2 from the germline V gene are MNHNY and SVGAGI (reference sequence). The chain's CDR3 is CASSYAGYEKLFF. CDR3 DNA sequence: TGTGCCAGCAGTTATGCGGGGTACGAAAAACTGTTTTTT.

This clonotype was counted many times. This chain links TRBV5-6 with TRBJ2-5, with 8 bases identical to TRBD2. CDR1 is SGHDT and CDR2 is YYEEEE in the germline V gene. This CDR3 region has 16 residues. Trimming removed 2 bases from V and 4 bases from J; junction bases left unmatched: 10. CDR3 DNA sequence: TGTGCCAGCAGCTTCCGTGGAGCGGGGGAGGCAGAGACCCAGTACTTC. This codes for CASSFRGAGEAETQYF.

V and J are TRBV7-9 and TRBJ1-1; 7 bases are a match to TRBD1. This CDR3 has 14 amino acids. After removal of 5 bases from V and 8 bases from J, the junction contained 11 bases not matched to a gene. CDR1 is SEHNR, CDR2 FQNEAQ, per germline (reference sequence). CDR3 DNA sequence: TGTGCCAGCAGCGGGCCGCAGGGGGGCCTGGAAGCTTTCTTT. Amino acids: CASSGPQGGLEAFF.

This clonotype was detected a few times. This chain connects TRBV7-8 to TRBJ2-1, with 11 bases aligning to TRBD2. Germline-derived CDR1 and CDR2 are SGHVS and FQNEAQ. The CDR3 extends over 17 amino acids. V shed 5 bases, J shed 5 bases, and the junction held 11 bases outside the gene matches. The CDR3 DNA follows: TGTGCCAGCAGCCACTACCGTCTAGCGGGGGGCCACAATGAGCAGTTCTTC. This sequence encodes CASSHYRLAGGHNEQFF.

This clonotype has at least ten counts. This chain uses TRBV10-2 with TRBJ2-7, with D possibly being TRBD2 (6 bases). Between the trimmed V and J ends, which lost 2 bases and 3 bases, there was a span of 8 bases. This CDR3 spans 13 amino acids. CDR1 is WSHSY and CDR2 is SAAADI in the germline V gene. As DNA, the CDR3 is TGCGCCAGCAGTGAGGGGGGGTTCTACGAGCAGTACTTC. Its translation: CASSEGGFYEQYF.

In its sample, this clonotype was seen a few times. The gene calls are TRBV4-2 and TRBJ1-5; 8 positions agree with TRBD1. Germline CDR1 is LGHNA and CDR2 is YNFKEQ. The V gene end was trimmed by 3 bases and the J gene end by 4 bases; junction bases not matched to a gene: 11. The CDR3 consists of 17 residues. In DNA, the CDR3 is TGTGCCAGCAGCCAGTCCCTCGGGAGACAGGGGAATCAGCCCCAGCATTTT. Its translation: CASSQSLGRQGNQPQHF.

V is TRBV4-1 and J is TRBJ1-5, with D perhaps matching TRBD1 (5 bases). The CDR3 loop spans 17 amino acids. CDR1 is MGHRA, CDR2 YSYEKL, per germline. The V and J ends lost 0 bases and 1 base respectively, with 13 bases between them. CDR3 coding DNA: TGCGCCAGCAGCCAAGATGCAGGGCAACTGAGCAATCAGCCCCAGCATTTT. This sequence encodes CASSQDAGQLSNQPQHF.

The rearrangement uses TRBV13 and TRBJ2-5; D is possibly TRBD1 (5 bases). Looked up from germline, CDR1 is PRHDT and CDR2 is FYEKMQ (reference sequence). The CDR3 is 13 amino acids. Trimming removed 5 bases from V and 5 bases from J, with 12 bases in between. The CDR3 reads CASSRPPGETQYF. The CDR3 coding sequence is TGTGCCAGCAGCCGCCCGCCAGGGGAGACCCAGTACTTC.

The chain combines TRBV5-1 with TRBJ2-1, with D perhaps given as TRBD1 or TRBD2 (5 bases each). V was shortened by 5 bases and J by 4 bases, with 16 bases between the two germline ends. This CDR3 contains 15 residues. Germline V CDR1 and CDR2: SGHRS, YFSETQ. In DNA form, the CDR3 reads TGCGCCAGCAGGCAGGGACCCTCTGAATACAATGAGCAGTTCTTC. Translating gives CASRQGPSEYNEQFF.

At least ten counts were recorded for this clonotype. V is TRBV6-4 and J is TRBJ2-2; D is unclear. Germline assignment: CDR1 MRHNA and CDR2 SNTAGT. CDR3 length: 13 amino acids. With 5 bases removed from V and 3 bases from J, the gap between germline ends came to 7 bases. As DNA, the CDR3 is TGTGCCAGCAGTCCCCGGGACACCGGGGAGCTGTTTTTT. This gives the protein CASSPRDTGELFF.

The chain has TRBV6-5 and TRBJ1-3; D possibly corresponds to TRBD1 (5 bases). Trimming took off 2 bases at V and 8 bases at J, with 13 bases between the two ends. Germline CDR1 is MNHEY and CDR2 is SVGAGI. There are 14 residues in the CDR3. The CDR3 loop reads CASSYAGVGDTIYF. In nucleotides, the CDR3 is TGTGCCAGCAGTTACGCGGGGGTTGGCGACACCATATATTTT.

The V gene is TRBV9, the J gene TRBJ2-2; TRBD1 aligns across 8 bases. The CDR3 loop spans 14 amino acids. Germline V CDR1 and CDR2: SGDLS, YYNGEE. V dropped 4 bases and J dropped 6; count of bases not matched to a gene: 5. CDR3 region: CASSPRTGSGELFF. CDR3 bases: TGTGCCAGCAGCCCCCGGACAGGGTCCGGGGAGCTGTTTTTT.

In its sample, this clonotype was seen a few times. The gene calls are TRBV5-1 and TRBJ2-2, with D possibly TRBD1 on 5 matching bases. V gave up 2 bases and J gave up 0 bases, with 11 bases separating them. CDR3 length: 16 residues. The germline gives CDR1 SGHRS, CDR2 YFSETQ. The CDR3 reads CASSLRGPSNTGELFF. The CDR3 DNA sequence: TGCGCCAGCAGCTTAAGGGGCCCATCGAACACCGGGGAGCTGTTTTTT.

CDR3 nucleotides: TGTGCCAGCAGCGCGCGCCGTAATCAGCCCCAGCATTTT. This sequence encodes CASSARRNQPQHF. The V call is TRBV7-2, the J call TRBJ1-5; D is uncertain. CDR1 is SGHTA and CDR2 is FQGNSA in the germline V gene. The CDR3 sequence is 13 residues long. The germline V and J ends were trimmed by 5 bases and 4 bases, with 9 bases remaining between them.

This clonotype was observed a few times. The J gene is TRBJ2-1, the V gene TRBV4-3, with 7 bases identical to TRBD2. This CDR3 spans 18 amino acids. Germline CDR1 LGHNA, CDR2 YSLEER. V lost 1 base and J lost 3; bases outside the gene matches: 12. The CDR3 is CASSQVAGSGIHYNEQFF. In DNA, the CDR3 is TGCGCCAGCAGCCAAGTAGCGGGTAGCGGAATTCACTACAATGAGCAGTTCTTC.